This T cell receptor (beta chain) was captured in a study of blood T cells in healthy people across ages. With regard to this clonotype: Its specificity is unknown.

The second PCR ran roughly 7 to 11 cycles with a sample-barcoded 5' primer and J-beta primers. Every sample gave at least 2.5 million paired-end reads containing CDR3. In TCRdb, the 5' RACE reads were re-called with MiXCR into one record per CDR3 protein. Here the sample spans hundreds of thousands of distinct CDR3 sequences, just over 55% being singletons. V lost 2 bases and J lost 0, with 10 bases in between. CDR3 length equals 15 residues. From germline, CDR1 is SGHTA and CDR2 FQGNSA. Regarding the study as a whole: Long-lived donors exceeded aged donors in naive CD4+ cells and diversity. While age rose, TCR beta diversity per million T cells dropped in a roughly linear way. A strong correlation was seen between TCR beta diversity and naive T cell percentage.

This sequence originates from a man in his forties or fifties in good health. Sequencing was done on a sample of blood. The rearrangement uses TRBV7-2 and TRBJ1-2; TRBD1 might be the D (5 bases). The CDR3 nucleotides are TGTGCCAGCAGCTTATATCAGGGCTCTAACTATGGCTACACCTTC. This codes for CASSLYQGSNYGYTF.